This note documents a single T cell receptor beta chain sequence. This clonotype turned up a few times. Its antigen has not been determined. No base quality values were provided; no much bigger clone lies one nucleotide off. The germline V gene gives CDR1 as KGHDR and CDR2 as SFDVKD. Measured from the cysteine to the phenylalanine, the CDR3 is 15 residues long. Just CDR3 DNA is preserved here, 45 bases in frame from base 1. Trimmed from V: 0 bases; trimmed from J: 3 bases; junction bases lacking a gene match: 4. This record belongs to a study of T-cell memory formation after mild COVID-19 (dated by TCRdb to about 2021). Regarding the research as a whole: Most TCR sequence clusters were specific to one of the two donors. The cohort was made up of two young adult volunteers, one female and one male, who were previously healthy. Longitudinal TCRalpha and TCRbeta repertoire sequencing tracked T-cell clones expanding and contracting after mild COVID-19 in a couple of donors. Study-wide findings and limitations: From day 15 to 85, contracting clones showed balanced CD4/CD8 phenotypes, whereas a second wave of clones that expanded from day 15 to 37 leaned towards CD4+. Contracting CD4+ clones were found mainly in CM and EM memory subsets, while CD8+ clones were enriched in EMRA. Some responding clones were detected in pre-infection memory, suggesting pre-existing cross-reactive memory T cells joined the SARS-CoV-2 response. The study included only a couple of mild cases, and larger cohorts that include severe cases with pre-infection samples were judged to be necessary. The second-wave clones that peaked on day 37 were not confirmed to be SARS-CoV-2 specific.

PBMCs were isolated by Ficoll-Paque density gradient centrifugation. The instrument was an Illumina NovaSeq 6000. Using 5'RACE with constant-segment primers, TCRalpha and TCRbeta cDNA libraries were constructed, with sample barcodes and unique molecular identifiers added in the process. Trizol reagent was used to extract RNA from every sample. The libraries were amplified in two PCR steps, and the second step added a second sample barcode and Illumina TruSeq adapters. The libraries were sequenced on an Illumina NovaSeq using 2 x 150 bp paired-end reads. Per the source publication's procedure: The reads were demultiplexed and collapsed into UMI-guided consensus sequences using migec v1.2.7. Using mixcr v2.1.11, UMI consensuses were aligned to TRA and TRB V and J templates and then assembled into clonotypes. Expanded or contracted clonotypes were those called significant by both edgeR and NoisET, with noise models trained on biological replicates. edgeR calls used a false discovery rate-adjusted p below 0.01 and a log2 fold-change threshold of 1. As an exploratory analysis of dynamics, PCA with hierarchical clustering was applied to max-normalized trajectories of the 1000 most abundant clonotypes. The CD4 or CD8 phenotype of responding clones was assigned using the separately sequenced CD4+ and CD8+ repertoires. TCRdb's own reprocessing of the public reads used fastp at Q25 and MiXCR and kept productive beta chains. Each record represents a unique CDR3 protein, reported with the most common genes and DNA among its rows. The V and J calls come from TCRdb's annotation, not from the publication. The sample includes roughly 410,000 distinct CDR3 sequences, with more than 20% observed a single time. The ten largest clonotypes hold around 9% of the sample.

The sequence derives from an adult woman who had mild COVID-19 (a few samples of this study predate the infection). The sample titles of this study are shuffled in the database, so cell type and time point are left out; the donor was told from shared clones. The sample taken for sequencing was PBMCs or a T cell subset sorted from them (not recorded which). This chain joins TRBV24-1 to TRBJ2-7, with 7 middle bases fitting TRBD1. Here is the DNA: TGTGCCACCAGTGATTTGAACAGGGGTAACTACGAGCAGTACTTC. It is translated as CATSDLNRGNYEQYF.